Below, one TCR beta chain is given with its context. This clone was found many times. Its antigen target is currently unknown. There are no base qualities to consult, and no much larger clone falls within one base. The entire isolated RNA was reverse transcribed using the High Capacity cDNA Reverse Transcription Kit, and thus expressed TCRB transcripts were sequenced. Deep immunoSEQ sequencing was performed on naive, central memory and regulatory T cell samples, with an average of approximately 3.9 million total reads per sample. After sorted cells were lysed in RLT buffer, RNA was extracted with DNase-treated RNeasy Micro or Mini kits, with the choice depending on cell number. To prevent cross-contamination, every cell subset was processed on its own, while patient and healthy donor samples were processed together. TCRB sequences were amplified from cDNA with the immunoSEQ multiplex PCR, producing 87-bp fragments spanning the CDR3 region. Sequencing of the amplicons was performed on the Illumina HiSeq platform. The authors processed their data as follows. PCR bias was computationally corrected using synthetic template baselines, reads within Hamming distance 2 were collapsed, and singletons that could not be merged were discarded. Reads were aligned to IMGT to assign V, D and J genes, CDR3 length, and insertions or deletions at six rearrangement sites. Within each subset, clonotype counts were normalized to the number of sorted cells before true diversity and Gini coefficients were calculated with the tcR R package. Repertoire sharing was quantified using the overlap coefficient calculated on TCRB nucleotide sequences. TCRdb stores this immuneACCESS table with in-frame sequences only. Part of the clones is absent; in the studies checked, under half of the shortfall reflects unresolved V genes, and no reason is known for the rest. Clone size and the V and J calls come from that table; the DNA yielded D and trimming. For this sample there are about 340,000 clones; around 9.3% appear just once. The ten largest clones capture roughly 0.99% of the sample.

The sample originates from a study of beta chain features in type 1 diabetes (dated by TCRdb to 2017 to 2018). About the investigation overall: Mean age, gender distribution, total cell number and subset yield did not differ between patients and healthy donors. A total of roughly 98,000,000 sorted cells were examined across all samples, and RNA yield correlated strongly with the number of cells per subset. The study compared the TCRB repertoires of sorted circulating CD4+ T cell subsets in recently diagnosed type 1 diabetes patients with those in matched healthy donors. Regulatory and stem cell-like memory subsets were isolated from only 8 patients and about eight healthy donors, whereas naive and central memory subsets came from all 30 or so donors. The paper as a whole reports these results and caveats: Because the HLA sub-analyses included only small numbers of individuals, any influence of HLA type on TCRB rearrangement was left unresolved. At VDJ recombination sites, patients with type 1 diabetes made fewer insertions and deleted more nucleotides, a pattern implying thymic rearrangement abnormalities. Because cDNA rather than genomic DNA was sequenced, highly expressing activated cells could have been over-represented, although no difference in activation and CD3 levels was found between groups. In all four CD4+ subsets, TCRB CDR3 length was moderately but significantly shorter in type 1 diabetes patients. Naive, central memory and regulatory TCRB repertoires appeared to be more similar among patients than among healthy donors. PCR might favor shorter templates, but patient and control samples were amplified and corrected together, so any skew would affect both groups equally.

Each donor gave one peripheral blood draw, approximately 110 mL on average, collected into heparinised tubes. Using a panel that included CD45RO, CCR7, CD25, CD127, CD95 and CD27, naive, central memory, regulatory and stem cell-like memory CD4+ T cells were sorted on a BD FACSAria II. All sorted populations exceeded 95% purity. PBMCs were isolated immediately by Lymphoprep density gradient centrifugation and stained directly without culture. To minimize batch effects, samples were stained and sorted in pairs, one healthy donor with one patient per experiment. This receptor was obtained from a man in his thirties or forties with type 1 diabetes. The sample consisted of central memory CD4+ T cells from blood.

The CDR3 in this case is CASSPGLSLNEQFF. Read as DNA, the sequence is TGTGCCAGCAGTCCGGGACTATCCCTCAATGAGCAGTTCTTC. This receptor chain uses TRBV2 and TRBJ2-1, with 7 bases matching TRBD2. From V the trimming removes 5 bases and from J it removes 6 bases, while the gene matches leave 7 bases of the junction unaccounted for. The CDR3 numbers 14 residues from cysteine through phenylalanine. The CDR3 DNA has 42 bases and is translated from base 1. The germline V gene gives CDR1 as SNHLY and CDR2 as FYNNEI.